The sequence of this T cell receptor beta chain was determined in a study of blood T cell repertoires in COVID-19. Study in general: COVID-19 samples, acute and convalescent, were from the United States, Italy and Spain. PBMCs, B-cell-depleted T cells, or T cells were the source of the cDNA or gDNA that made up the material.

The germline V and J ends were trimmed by 1 base and 1 base, with 14 bases remaining between them. Germline V lookup: CDR1 SQVTM, CDR2 ANQGSEA. CDR3 length: 16 residues. Study processing details: Quantification of nucleated cells was approximated via reference gene primer amplification. TCRdb's copy holds only in-frame clones and misses some; the assay was immunoSEQ multiplex PCR. The DNA gave D and trimming, while V, J and clone size come from that table. Of more than 95,000 clones in the sample, around nine tenths were seen once. The sample comprised peripheral blood. The source is a human donor in a cohort sampled during active COVID-19. J is TRBJ1-3 and V is TRBV29-1; D perhaps matches TRBD1 (6 bases). The CDR3 DNA reads as TGCAGCGTTGAAGTCGCAGGGGAAGGTTCTGGAAACACCATATATTTT. Its translation is CSVEVAGEGSGNTIYF.